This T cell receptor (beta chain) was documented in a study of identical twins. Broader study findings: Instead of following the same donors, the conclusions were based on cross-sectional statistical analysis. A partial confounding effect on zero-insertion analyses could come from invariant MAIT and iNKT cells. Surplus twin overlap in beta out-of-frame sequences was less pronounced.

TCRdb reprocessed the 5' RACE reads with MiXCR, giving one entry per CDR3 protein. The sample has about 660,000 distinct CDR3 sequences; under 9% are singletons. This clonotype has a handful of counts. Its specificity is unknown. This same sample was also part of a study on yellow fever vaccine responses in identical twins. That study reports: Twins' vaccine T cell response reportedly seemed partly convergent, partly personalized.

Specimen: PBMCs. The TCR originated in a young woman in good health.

The CDR3 sequence is CAKTTGGSSVETQYF. CDR3 sequence (DNA): TGTGCCAAGACGACAGGGGGATCGTCTGTAGAGACCCAGTACTTC. The V call is TRBV2, the J call TRBJ2-5; 9 bases match TRBD1. The trim removed 10 bases at V and 4 bases at J, leaving 13 bases unmatched. Germline CDR1 reads SNHLY; CDR2 reads FYNNEI. There are 15 residues in the CDR3.